The 30 T cell receptor beta chains in this list originate from one sample, sequenced in a study of blood T cell repertoires in COVID-19. Clones were sequenced by immunoSEQ multiplex PCR, and TCRdb holds only the in-frame ones, with some missing. The sample contains some 99,000 clones, under 85% of which appear only once. The material sequenced was peripheral blood. These receptors were taken from a man in his 70s with acute or convalescent COVID-19.

The chain carries TRBV5-1 and TRBJ1-2, with TRBD1 matching over 9 bases. Germline V gene lookup returns CDR1 SGHRS and CDR2 YFSETQ. The CDR3 totals 17 residues. V was clipped by 0 bases and J by 0 bases; unmatched bases: 6. Here the CDR3 DNA reads TGCGCCAGCAGCTTGGGGCCTCGACAGGGGGCTAACTATGGCTACACCTTC. Its protein product is CASSLGPRQGANYGYTF.

About this clone itself: At one end the junction does not follow the germline gene, possibly because of a read error. The rearrangement uses TRBV5-5 and TRBJ1-5, with a weak D call TRBD1 (5 bases). Per germline, CDR1 SGHKS and CDR2 YYEKEE (reference sequence). The length of the CDR3 is 14 residues. The CDR3 region is CASSFPGLNQPQHF. The CDR3 region has the DNA TGTGCCAGCAGCTTCCCGGGACTCAATCAGCCTCAGCATTTT.

The chain employs TRBV5-1 and TRBJ2-7; TRBD2 aligns across 9 bases. J lost 1 base, V lost 3 bases, and 8 bases had no gene match. Germline loops: CDR1 SGHRS, CDR2 YFSETQ. The CDR3 has 16 amino acids. CDR3 in amino acids: CASSCGRGGGSYEQYF. In DNA, the CDR3 is TGCGCCAGCAGCTGTGGGCGGGGGGGAGGATCCTACGAGCAGTACTTC.

The chain couples TRBV11-3 to TRBJ2-5; TRBD2 is a possible D gene (7 bases). The CDR3 is 15 amino acids. Germline CDR1 reads SGHNT; CDR2 reads YENEEA. Trimming took 5 bases from V and 5 from J, leaving 18 bases between them. The CDR3 region is CASSVSGGGLETQYF. The CDR3 DNA is TGTGCCAGCAGCGTCTCGGGGGGCGGTCTGGAGACCCAGTACTTC.

This clone was picked up many times. The rearrangement joins TRBV12-2 to TRBJ2-7; TRBD1, the D gene given by the table, was not confirmed from the DNA. TRBV12-2 is deemed a pseudogene. CDR3 size: 16 residues. The CDR3 region has the DNA TGTGCAAGTCGCTTAATTACGTCAGGCGCCTCCTACGAGCAGTACTTC. Its translation: CASRLITSGASYEQYF.

This chain uses TRBV28 with TRBJ1-5; D is unclear. CDR3 size: 12 residues. V was trimmed by 7 bases and J by 5 bases, leaving 9 bases between them. CDR1 and CDR2 from the germline V gene are MDHEN and SYDVKM. Here the CDR3 DNA reads TGTGCCAGCAACCTATCCCATCAGCCCCAGCATTTT. It translates to CASNLSHQPQHF.

For the CDR3, the DNA is TGTGCCAGCAGGGATCCGGGAGGGCCGGATACGCAGTATTTT. Its protein is CASRDPGGPDTQYF. This sequence joins TRBV5-4 and TRBJ2-3; 8 bases match TRBD2. The CDR3 is 14 residues long. Losses at the gene ends were 5 bases for V and 6 bases for J; bases not matched to a gene: 8. In germline, CDR1 is SGHNT, CDR2 YYREEE (reference sequence).

The chain employs TRBV18 and TRBJ1-1; 8 bases agree with TRBD1. Germline values: CDR1 KGHSH, CDR2 LQKENI. This CDR3 contains 17 residues. The J segment lost 0 bases and the V segment lost 4 bases, leaving 10 bases of the junction unmatched. CDR3 nucleotides: TGTGCCAGCTCACGGATAACAGGGGGACCTCTGAACACTGAAGCTTTCTTT. Residues: CASSRITGGPLNTEAFF.

The chain has TRBV5-1 and TRBJ2-1; a weak D match, TRBD2 (6 bases). CDR1 SGHRS and CDR2 YFSETQ come from the germline V gene. There are 13 residues in the CDR3. V lost 4 bases and J lost 9, with 14 bases in between. CDR3 DNA sequence: TGCGCCAGCAGCGGGGACTCCTTCGGTGAGCAGTTCTTC. Amino acids: CASSGDSFGEQFF. Full variable domain (outside the CDR3, taken from reference TRBV5-1 and TRBJ2-1): KAGVTQTPRYLIKTRGQQVTLSCSPISGHRSVSWYQQTPGQGLQFLFEYFSETQRNKGNFPGRFSGRQFSNSRSEMNVSTLELGDSALYLCASSGDSFGEQFFGPGTRLTVL.

The chain employs TRBV19 and TRBJ2-2; D may be TRBD1 (6 bases). Trimming took 4 bases from V and 4 from J, leaving 19 bases between them. The CDR3 consists of 17 residues. Germline CDR1 is LNHDA and CDR2 is SQIVND (reference sequence). The CDR3 nucleotides read TGTGCCAGTAGTAAACTCCTGACAGGCCGAGGCACCGGGGAGCTGTTTTTT. Its translation is CASSKLLTGRGTGELFF.

J is TRBJ1-1 and V is TRBV6-5, with TRBD1 as a possible D gene (6 bases). In germline, CDR1 is MNHEY, CDR2 SVGAGI. This CDR3 has 15 residues. The V and J ends lost 2 bases and 4 bases respectively, with 14 bases between them. CDR3 nucleotides: TGTGCCAGCAGTTACGGGGGGGCGCTGGGCACTGAAGCTTTCTTT. Translation gives CASSYGGALGTEAFF.

This clone was picked up a small number of times. This chain joins TRBV7-8 and TRBJ1-1, with D maybe TRBD1 (5 bases). CDR3 size: 12 residues. Trimming shortened V by 5 bases and J by 10 bases, and 14 bases separated the two germline ends. Germline values: CDR1 SGHVS, CDR2 FQNEAQ. This chain's CDR3 is CASSPPGRGAFF. The CDR3 DNA reads TGTGCCAGCAGCCCCCCTGGGAGGGGAGCTTTCTTT.

This clone was seen only a few times. The chain links TRBV6-2 or TRBV6-3 to TRBJ2-7; 9 bases are shared with TRBD1. This CDR3 comprises 15 residues. Germline-derived CDR1 and CDR2 are MNHEY and SVGEGT. V was clipped by 5 bases and J by 5 bases; unmatched bases: 10. DNA of the CDR3: TGTGCCAGCAGTGACACCGGGACAGGGCCCCACGAGCAGTACTTC. It specifies CASSDTGTGPHEQYF.

The rearrangement links TRBV7-9 to TRBJ2-7, with unresolved D. CDR1 SEHNR and CDR2 FQNEAQ come from the germline V gene (reference sequence). V lost 2 bases to trimming and J lost 6 bases, with 8 bases between them. This CDR3 spans 12 amino acids. The CDR3 spells CASSLMLGEQYF. In DNA form, the CDR3 reads TGTGCCAGCAGCTTAATGCTCGGCGAGCAGTACTTC.

V gene TRBV11-2 combines with J gene TRBJ2-3, with a weak D call TRBD1 (5 bases). V was trimmed by 2 bases and J by 2 bases, leaving 14 bases between them. Germline V gene lookup returns CDR1 SGHAT and CDR2 FQNNGV. The CDR3 loop spans 16 amino acids. CDR3 DNA: TGTGCCAGCAGCTTAAATTGGGGCCTAATCACAGATACGCAGTATTTT. Translated: CASSLNWGLITDTQYF.

The chain recombines TRBV28 with TRBJ1-5; 8 bases are a match to TRBD1. V lost 6 bases and J lost 6; bases outside the gene matches: 4. The germline CDR1 and CDR2 sequences are MDHEN and SYDVKM. The CDR3 length is 13 residues. This chain's CDR3 is CASRTGGAQPQHF. The CDR3 DNA is TGTGCCAGCAGAACAGGGGGTGCTCAGCCCCAGCATTTT. Using reference TRBV28 and TRBJ1-5 for the parts outside the CDR3, the full variable domain is DVKVTQSSRYLVKRTGEKVFLECVQDMDHENMFWYRQDPGLGLRLIYFSYDVKMKEKGDIPEGYSVSREKKERFSLILESASTNQTSMYLCASRTGGAQPQHFGDGTRLSIL.

CDR3 in DNA: TGTGCCAGCAGGACAGGGGGCGGGGGCACTGAAGCTTTCTTT. It yields the protein CASRTGGGGTEAFF. The rearrangement uses TRBV7-2 and TRBJ1-1, with 10 nucleotides matching TRBD1. Per germline, CDR1 SGHTA and CDR2 FQGNSA. V was clipped by 6 bases and J by 4 bases; unmatched bases: 5. The CDR3 length is 14 residues.

This sequence joins TRBV2 and TRBJ2-7; D is unclear. The CDR3 extends over 11 amino acids. The germline V gene encodes CDR1 SNHLY and CDR2 FYNNEI. With 6 bases removed from V and 6 bases from J, the gap between germline ends came to 9 bases. CDR3 DNA sequence: TGTGCCAGCAGGGGTCCGGGCGAGCAGTACTTC. Its translation: CASRGPGEQYF.

This clone was observed a few times. This chain links TRBV24-1 with TRBJ1-2; no firm D call. This CDR3 contains 14 residues. V was cut by 7 bases and J by 3 bases, with 14 bases left in between. CDR1 and CDR2 (germline): KGHDR, SFDVKD. CDR3 DNA sequence: TGTGCCACCAGCGACTCCGGGAGAGACTATGGCTACACCTTC. This encodes CATSDSGRDYGYTF.

This chain connects TRBV11-2 to TRBJ2-3; 13 bases are a match to TRBD2. Germline assignment: CDR1 SGHAT and CDR2 FQNNGV. The CDR3 is 18 residues long. V dropped 0 bases and J dropped 3; count of bases not matched to a gene: 6. The CDR3 loop reads CASSLDTWTSGRTDTQYF. The CDR3 DNA is TGTGCCAGCAGCTTAGATACGTGGACTAGCGGGAGAACAGATACGCAGTATTTT.

The chain is built from TRBV30 and TRBJ2-5; D is unresolved. The length of the CDR3 is 12 residues. Germline V gives CDR1 GTSNPN, CDR2 SVGIG (reference sequence). Trimming pared 5 bases from V and 2 bases from J, leaving 9 bases between. CDR3 loop: CAWGQLQETQYF. CDR3 in DNA: TGTGCCTGGGGTCAACTACAAGAGACCCAGTACTTC.

The J gene is TRBJ1-1, the V gene TRBV7-2; D gene ambiguous. CDR3 length: 13 amino acids. Germline CDR1 SGHTA, CDR2 FQGNSA. The ends were cut back, 4 bases at V and 6 bases at J, with 12 bases in the middle. The CDR3 DNA sequence: TGTGCCAGCAGCTCCCCCTGGGCTCCTGAAGCTTTCTTT. Translated, it gives CASSSPWAPEAFF.

In its sample, this clone was seen once. This sequence joins TRBV24-1 and TRBJ2-4; 8 nucleotides match TRBD1. V trimming: 3 bases; J trimming: 7 bases; junction bases outside the gene matches: 7. CDR3 length equals 15 residues. Germline CDR1 KGHDR, CDR2 SFDVKD. CDR3 sequence: CATSDPQGAGNIQYF. The CDR3 nucleotides are TGTGCCACCAGTGATCCTCAGGGGGCAGGGAACATTCAGTACTTC.

J is TRBJ2-5 and V is TRBV7-8, with TRBD2 as a possible D gene (5 bases). Germline values: CDR1 SGHVS, CDR2 FQNEAQ. The CDR3 consists of 14 residues. V lost 6 bases and J lost 4, with 15 bases in between. The CDR3 sequence is CASRLTSGLETQYF. CDR3 nucleotide sequence: TGTGCCAGCAGGTTAACTAGTGGATTAGAGACCCAGTACTTC. The full variable domain, completed using reference TRBV7-8 and TRBJ2-5, is GAGVSQSPRYKVAKRGQDVALRCDPISGHVSLFWYQQALGQGPEFLTYFQNEAQLDKSGLPSDRFFAERPEGSVSTLKIQRTQQEDSAVYLCASRLTSGLETQYFGPGTRLLVL.

The rearrangement joins TRBV27 to TRBJ2-2; TRBD2 aligns across 9 bases. The CDR3 is made up of 18 amino acids. The V segment lost 1 base and the J segment 7 bases; nucleotides outside the gene matches: 13. Germline-derived CDR1 and CDR2 are MNHEY and SMNVEV (reference sequence). CDR3 sequence: CASSLLALAGREGGELFF. CDR3 DNA sequence: TGTGCCAGCAGTTTATTGGCCCTAGCGGGGAGAGAGGGCGGGGAGCTGTTTTTT.

V and J are TRBV7-2 and TRBJ1-5, with D unresolved. Germline CDR1 reads SGHTA; CDR2 reads FQGNSA. This CDR3 has 16 amino acids. V lost 4 bases and J 6 bases, leaving 19 bases between the germline ends. In DNA, the CDR3 is TGTGCCAGCAGCTCGTCCCCCGGCGGGGTTGCTCAGCCCCAGCATTTT. Its translation is CASSSSPGGVAQPQHF.

The rearrangement uses TRBV28 and TRBJ2-1; TRBD1 matches 10 bases. Trimming at V came to 2 bases and at J to 14 bases, leaving 3 bases not matched to a gene. The CDR3 loop spans 12 amino acids. In germline, CDR1 is MDHEN, CDR2 SYDVKM. CDR3 sequence reads: CASSLLGTGEFF. The CDR3 DNA sequence: TGTGCCAGCAGTTTACTTGGGACAGGGGAGTTCTTC.

At least ten counts were recorded for this clone. This rearrangement joins TRBV24-1 to TRBJ1-1, with D possibly being TRBD1 (6 bases). Trimming cost V 4 bases and J 1 base, with 24 bases left between them. Per the germline V gene, CDR1 is KGHDR and CDR2 is SFDVKD. This CDR3 has 19 residues. CDR3 DNA sequence: TGTGCCACCAGTGAAACTCCGGGGGGTCGTACAGGGAGGAACACTGAAGCTTTCTTT. As protein: CATSETPGGRTGRNTEAFF.

The chain recombines TRBV19 with TRBJ1-2, with D maybe TRBD1 (6 bases). V shed 4 bases and J shed 3 bases, with 6 bases lying between them. The CDR3 spans 12 residues. CDR1 is LNHDA and CDR2 is SQIVND in the germline V gene (reference sequence). This CDR3 is CASSNRDYGYTF. The CDR3 DNA sequence: TGTGCCAGTAGTAACAGGGACTATGGCTACACCTTC.

This rearrangement joins TRBV18 to TRBJ2-3; no definite D call. Germline-derived CDR1 and CDR2 are KGHSH and LQKENI. Deletions cut 0 bases from V and 2 bases from J, with 9 bases between. This CDR3 has 15 residues. CDR3 DNA sequence: TGTGCCAGCTCACCACCGGGCAGGTACACAGATACGCAGTATTTT. It encodes CASSPPGRYTDTQYF. The complete variable domain, with remaining parts taken from reference TRBV18 and TRBJ2-3, reads NAGVMQNPRHLVRRRGQEARLRCSPMKGHSHVYWYRQLPEEGLKFMVYLQKENIIDESGMPKERFSAEFPKEGPSILRIQQVVRGDSAAYFCASSPPGRYTDTQYFGPGTRLTVL.